The 10 T cell receptor beta chains below were found in one sample sequenced in a study of identical twins. TCRdb re-called the 5' RACE reads through MiXCR, storing one row per CDR3 protein. Of about 890,000 distinct CDR3 sequences listed, more than 9% are singletons. The same specimen was also included in a second study, on yellow fever vaccine responses in identical twins.

Sample: PBMCs. Receptors originate from a woman younger than 30 in good health.

This clonotype was observed a few times. The rearrangement joins TRBV5-1 to TRBJ2-5; D remains unclear. V dropped 6 bases and J dropped 5 bases, with 17 bases sitting between them. Germline CDR1 SGHRS, CDR2 YFSETQ. CDR3 size: 14 residues. The CDR3 reads CASTPPGGGETQYF. The DNA for the CDR3 is TGCGCCAGCACCCCCCCGGGCGGTGGGGAGACCCAGTACTTC.

The rearrangement links TRBV24-1 to TRBJ2-7; D not resolved. This CDR3 is built from 14 residues. V gave up 3 bases and J gave up 3 bases, with 11 bases separating them. Germline V gene data show CDR1 as KGHDR and CDR2 as SFDVKD. The CDR3 bases are TGTGCCACCAGTGATGTGGACGGAAGCTACGAGCAGTACTTC. This translates into CATSDVDGSYEQYF.

This clonotype has only a few counts. V usage is TRBV15 and J usage is TRBJ2-4; TRBD1 might be the D (6 bases). CDR1 and CDR2 from the germline V gene are LNHNV and YYDKDF (reference sequence). The CDR3 contains 16 residues. V was cut by 1 base and J by 15 bases, with 25 bases left in between. The DNA of the CDR3 is TGTGCCACCAGCAGAGGAAGTTTAGGGACAAGCCATCTGTGGTACTTC. It translates to CATSRGSLGTSHLWYF. Based on the CDR3 plus reference TRBV15 and TRBJ2-4, the full variable domain is DAMVIQNPRYQVTQFGKPVTLSCSQTLNHNVMYWYQQKSSQAPKLLFHYYDKDFNNEADTPDNFQSRRPNTSFCFLDIRSPGLGDTAMYLCATSRGSLGTSHLWYFGAGTRLSVL.

This clonotype was seen repeatedly, ten times or more. This chain links TRBV3-1 with TRBJ2-5, with 11 bases that match TRBD2. The CDR3 runs to 20 residues. The V and J ends lost 2 bases and 0 bases, in that order; junction bases with no gene match: 14. The germline gives CDR1 LGHDT, CDR2 YNNKEL (reference sequence). The CDR3 region has the DNA TGTGCCAGCAGCCAAAGCCGGACTAGCGGGCGCCCTTGGTACCAAGAGACCCAGTACTTC. Translated, it gives CASSQSRTSGRPWYQETQYF.

This clonotype was picked up a small number of times. The rearrangement uses TRBV19 and TRBJ2-5; unclear D gene. The CDR3 length is 16 residues. V lost 6 bases, J lost 2 bases, and 19 bases lay in between. Germline CDR1 is LNHDA and CDR2 is SQIVND (reference sequence). CDR3 nucleotides: TGTGCCAGTAGCCAAGATGCGCCTGGACCACAAGAGACCCAGTACTTC. It codes for CASSQDAPGPQETQYF.

This clonotype was detected only a few times. CDR3 amino acids: CASSLLVREQPQHF. CDR3 coding DNA: TGTGCCAGCAGTTTACTTGTAAGGGAGCAGCCCCAGCATTTT. The rearrangement joins TRBV28 to TRBJ1-5; D uncertain. V gave up 2 bases and J gave up 7 bases, with 12 bases separating them. The CDR3 is 14 residues long. Germline CDR1 and CDR2: MDHEN and SYDVKM. The complete variable domain, with remaining parts taken from reference TRBV28 and TRBJ1-5, reads DVKVTQSSRYLVKRTGEKVFLECVQDMDHENMFWYRQDPGLGLRLIYFSYDVKMKEKGDIPEGYSVSREKKERFSLILESASTNQTSMYLCASSLLVREQPQHFGDGTRLSIL.

This clonotype was counted a few times. V and J are TRBV19 and TRBJ2-7; D may be TRBD1 (5 bases). V was clipped by 3 bases and J by 5 bases, with 11 bases between them. The CDR3 covers 13 residues. The germline V gene encodes CDR1 LNHDA and CDR2 SQIVND (reference sequence). Here the CDR3 DNA reads TGTGCCAGTAGTATTGGTGCAGGGAACGAGCAGTACGTC. Its protein product is CASSIGAGNEQYV.

This clonotype has ten or more counts. V gene TRBV25-1 combines with J gene TRBJ1-1; unclear D gene. Germline V gene sequence: CDR1 MGHDK, CDR2 SYGVNS. The CDR3 runs 13 residues. Between the trimmed V and J ends, which lost 2 bases and 0 bases, there was a span of 4 bases. In nucleotides, the CDR3 is TGTGCCAGCAGTGAAGGTCTGAACACTGAAGCTTTCTTT. Its translation: CASSEGLNTEAFF.

J is TRBJ2-5 and V is TRBV11-2; 9 nucleotides align to TRBD2. The CDR3 is made up of 15 amino acids. Trimming removed 5 bases from V and 4 bases from J; junction bases left unmatched: 8. Per germline, CDR1 SGHAT and CDR2 FQNNGV. CDR3 coding DNA: TGTGCCAGCAGCCCCTCGGGACTAGCCGTAGAGACCCAGTACTTC. Residues: CASSPSGLAVETQYF.

The chain links TRBV7-2 to TRBJ2-5, with 9 bases that match TRBD2. This CDR3 spans 14 amino acids. CDR1 is SGHTA and CDR2 is FQGNSA in the germline V gene. With V trimmed by 5 bases and J by 2 bases, 3 bases remained unmatched. CDR3 DNA sequence: TGTGCCAGCAGCGTCACTAGCGGGCAAGAGACCCAGTACTTC. Translating gives CASSVTSGQETQYF.